This T cell receptor beta chain was sequenced for a study of blood T cell repertoires in COVID-19. TCRdb keeps only in-frame clones here, not all; method: immunoSEQ multiplex PCR. The repertoire holds about 30,000 clones, with 84% as singletons. The CDR3 extends over 14 amino acids. Between the trimmed V and J ends, which lost 2 bases and 3 bases, there was a span of 8 bases. Germline CDR1 reads SGHRS; CDR2 reads YFSETQ. Sequenced sample: peripheral blood. This receptor was identified in a human donor in a cohort sampled during active COVID-19. J is TRBJ2-2 and V is TRBV5-1; D perhaps matches TRBD1 (6 bases). CDR3 region: CASSLQGDTGELFF. In nucleotides, the CDR3 is TGCGCCAGCAGCTTACAGGGAGACACCGGGGAGCTGTTTTTT.